These T cell receptor beta chains were read from a single sample in a study of T cell repertoires in cytomegalovirus infection. TCRdb reanalysed the reads using MiXCR and keeps one entry per CDR3 protein. The data hold hundreds of thousands of distinct CDR3 sequences, with 6% to 8% observed a single time. Sample: PBMCs. The receptors shown here come from a human donor in good health (CMV status not recorded). Some clones in this sample may be carry-over from other donors' samples. CDR3s include the opening cysteine and the closing phenylalanine or tryptophan. Fields, in order: J gene, D gene, V gene, clone size, CDR3 DNA, CDR3 protein. The D gene is left open where the match is weak. Clone size, where shown, is once, few, many, or a class for clones that have expanded.

>TRBJ2-1|.|TRBV12-3/TRBV12-4|many
TGTGCCAGCAGTCTCCAGGGCCAGTCCTACAATGAGCAGTTCTTC
CASSLQGQSYNEQFF
>TRBJ2-7|TRBD2|TRBV29-1|many
TGCAGCGTTGCCCTAGCGGCTAGCTCCTACGAGCAGTACTTC
CSVALAASSYEQYF
>TRBJ2-7|.|TRBV5-6|many
TGTGCCAGCAGCTCCGGTCGCCTCTACGAGCAGTACTTC
CASSSGRLYEQYF
>TRBJ2-3|TRBD2|TRBV7-8|many
TGTGCCAGCAGCTCCCAGCGGGGGGGCGAAGATACGCAGTATTTT
CASSSQRGGEDTQYF
>TRBJ2-3|.|TRBV9|few
TGTGCCAGCAGCCCCGCCGGGAGCACAGATACGCAGTATTTT
CASSPAGSTDTQYF
>TRBJ1-3|TRBD1|TRBV5-1|few
TGCGCCAGCAGCACAGGACAGGGGGCGGCGGGAAACACCATATATTTT
CASSTGQGAAGNTIYF
>TRBJ2-7|TRBD1|TRBV14|many
TGTGCCAGCAGCCGTCTCGGCGGGGACAGGACCCTCTACGAGCAGTACTTC
CASSRLGGDRTLYEQYF
>TRBJ2-1|TRBD2|TRBV6-2/TRBV6-3|many
TGTGCCAGCAGTCCCCGGACGAGCGGGGCTTCAAGGCAGTTCTTC
CASSPRTSGASRQFF
>TRBJ1-1|TRBD1|TRBV12-3/TRBV12-4|many
TGTGCCAGCAGTGCCGGGACAGGGGACACTGAAGCTTTCTTT
CASSAGTGDTEAFF
>TRBJ2-1|.|TRBV6-2/TRBV6-3|many
TGTGCCAGCAGTTACGAGGGAGACAATGAGCAGTTCTTC
CASSYEGDNEQFF
>TRBJ1-1|TRBD1|TRBV12-3/TRBV12-4|many
TGTGCCAGCAGGGGGAGGGACAGTAGAATGGCTGAAGCTTTCTTT
CASRGRDSRMAEAFF
>TRBJ2-5|.|TRBV15|once
TGTGCCACCAGCAGGGGACTGGAGACCCAGTACTTC
CATSRGLETQYF
>TRBJ1-2|.|TRBV7-2|many
TGTGCCAGCAGCTTATTAACCCGGACGGAAGGCTACACCTTC
CASSLLTRTEGYTF
>TRBJ1-2|TRBD1|TRBV25-1|many
TGTGCCAGCAGCGCGCGCGTAAGACGGACAGGGCAACGGATCTATGGCTACACCTTC
CASSARVRRTGQRIYGYTF
>TRBJ2-1|.|TRBV29-1|many
TGCAGCGTTGTAGGAAACTTTGAGCAGTTCTTC
CSVVGNFEQFF
>TRBJ2-7|TRBD1|TRBV18|.
TGTGCCAGCTCACCCTTGGAGACAGGGACAGAGCAGTACTTC
CASSPLETGTEQYF
>TRBJ2-5|TRBD1|TRBV7-9|.
TGTGCCAGCCTGACAGGGTTCCAAGAGACCCAGTACTTC
CASLTGFQETQYF
>TRBJ1-5|.|TRBV6-2/TRBV6-3|many
TGTGCCAGCAGTTACACATCTCCAAATCAGCCCCAGCATTTT
CASSYTSPNQPQHF
>TRBJ1-1|.|TRBV2|many
TGTGCCAGCAGTGAGGGCAGGGTCCCTGAAGCTTTCTTT
CASSEGRVPEAFF
>TRBJ2-7|TRBD2|TRBV7-9|many
TGTGCCAGCAGCTACTTTAGCGGGGGTGTTTCCTCCTACGAGCAGTACTTC
CASSYFSGGVSSYEQYF
>TRBJ1-2|.|TRBV24-1|many
TGTGCCACCAGTCGGACGTCCTATGGCTACACCTTC
CATSRTSYGYTF
>TRBJ1-3|TRBD1|TRBV4-1|.
TGCGCCAGCAGCCAAGGGACAGGGAGGGCTGGTAACACCATATATTTT
CASSQGTGRAGNTIYF
>TRBJ2-3|TRBD1|TRBV4-1|many
TGCGCCAGCAGCCAAGGGGGACAGAGTACAGATACGCAGTATTTT
CASSQGGQSTDTQYF
>TRBJ1-1|.|TRBV7-2|many
TGTGCCAGCAGCTTAGTAACGGGGTCGGGCACTGAAGCTTTCTTT
CASSLVTGSGTEAFF
>TRBJ1-3|.|TRBV29-1|many
TGCAGCGTTGGCTTGGGGAACTCTGGAAACACCATATATTTT
CSVGLGNSGNTIYF
>TRBJ1-3|.|TRBV29-1|.
TGCAGCGTTCGGGAAAGTCCTGGAAACACCATATATTTT
CSVRESPGNTIYF
>TRBJ2-5|.|TRBV6-1|many
TGTGCCAGCAGTGAGGGTGAGGTCTACCAAGAGACCCAGTACTTC
CASSEGEVYQETQYF
>TRBJ2-3|.|TRBV6-1|many
TGTGCCAGCAGTGTCCTGGGGGGAGGCACAGATACGCAGTATTTT
CASSVLGGGTDTQYF
>TRBJ2-3|.|TRBV5-1|few
TGCGCCAGCGGACCGGGGGTAGGCACAGATACGCAGTATTTT
CASGPGVGTDTQYF
>TRBJ2-7|.|TRBV3-1|many
TGTGCCAGCAGCCGCGGAACAAACTATGAGCAGTACTTC
CASSRGTNYEQYF
>TRBJ1-1|.|TRBV9|.
TGTGCCAGCAGCGTAGACGTCAGGGGAGAAGAGGAGGTAGACACTGAAGCTTTCTTT
CASSVDVRGEEEVDTEAFF
>TRBJ1-2|.|TRBV20-1|many
TGCAGTGGAGGGGGGGGAGCTAACTATGGCTACACCTTC
CSGGGGANYGYTF
>TRBJ2-3|.|TRBV7-3|many
TGTGCCAGCAGCTTAATTCCCGGGGGGCCAACAGATACGCAGTATTTT
CASSLIPGGPTDTQYF
>TRBJ2-1|.|TRBV7-9|many
TGTGCCAGCAGCTTAGCACGGGGGTACAATGAGCAGTTCTTC
CASSLARGYNEQFF
>TRBJ2-4|.|TRBV5-1|few
TGCGCCAGCAGCTTGGGAGGGGACATTCAGTACTTC
CASSLGGDIQYF